Sequencing of this T cell receptor (beta chain) was carried out in a study of T cells after yellow fever vaccination. Notes on this clonotype: The antigen remains unidentified.

The junction had 9 bases not matched to a gene; V was cut back by 0 bases and J by 5 bases. The CDR3 is made up of 17 amino acids. From germline, CDR1 is SGHNT and CDR2 YYREEE (reference sequence). MiXCR, applied by TCRdb to the 5' RACE reads, yields one record per CDR3 protein. Among approximately 610,000 distinct CDR3 sequences listed, about a sixth were seen once. Study observations and caveats: Overlap between CD4 and CD8 compartments was detected for a small share of clonotypes.

The specimen comprised PBMCs, sampled 5 days after the first yellow fever vaccination. V is TRBV5-4 and J is TRBJ2-5; TRBD2 agrees at 11 bases. The origin of this receptor is a young man who received the YFV17D yellow fever vaccine. In nucleotides, the CDR3 is TGTGCCAGCAGCTTGGGACTAGCGGGGCTTCAGGGGGAGACCCAGTACTTC. Its translation is CASSLGLAGLQGETQYF.